This TCR beta chain emerged from a study of T cell repertoires in cytomegalovirus infection. This CDR3 region has 14 residues. V dropped 5 bases and J dropped 5 bases, with 15 bases sitting between them. Germline loops: CDR1 SGHAT, CDR2 FQNNGV. TCRdb re-called the reads with MiXCR, one entry per CDR3 protein. The sample carries about 600,000 distinct CDR3 sequences, 20% to 25% recorded once. Study-level findings and limits: The ex vivo response was dominated by HLA-C-restricted CMV-specific TCR beta clonotypes.

Turning to this clonotype: Antigen specificity is unknown. Being one base from a much bigger clone, this may be a read error.

The sequenced sample consisted of CD8+ T cells from PBMCs. The chain links TRBV11-2 to TRBJ2-5; D is undetermined. The receptor's source is a human donor in good health (CMV status not recorded). Some clones in this sample may be carry-over from other donors' samples. CDR3 in amino acids: CASSPSEWHETQYF. CDR3 sequence (DNA): TGTGCCAGCAGCCCCTCGGAGTGGCACGAGACCCAGTACTTC.